These T cell receptor beta chains were read from a single sample in a study of T-cell reconstitution after alpha-beta-depleted transplantation in children. Each CDR3 protein gets one entry after TCRdb re-called the PCR reads with MiXCR. The table has approximately 99,000 distinct CDR3 sequences, approximately 6% seen once. This specimen was PBMCs, mostly from graft donor cells, taken 360 days after TCRalphabeta/CD19-depleted stem cell transplant. These receptors came from a male patient aged 2 to 9 who had a stem cell transplant for acute lymphoblastic leukemia, so the T cells may come from the graft donor. Each CDR3 is given with its conserved first and last residue. The order of the fields is V gene, J gene, clone size, D gene, CDR3 DNA, CDR3 protein. A D gene is named only where the DNA matches it firmly. Clone size is given for some rows only: seen once, a few or many times, or a class if the clone is expanded.

v_call: TRBV20-1
j_call: TRBJ1-4
clone_size: .
d_call: TRBD1
cdr3_nt: TGCAGTGCTGAGACAGGGCTCGGTGAAAAACTGTTTTTT
cdr3_aa: CSAETGLGEKLFF

v_call: TRBV7-6
j_call: TRBJ1-1
clone_size: many
d_call: .
cdr3_nt: TGTGCCAGCAGCTTAGATTCGGCACTTACTATGAACACTGAAGCTTTCTTT
cdr3_aa: CASSLDSALTMNTEAFF

v_call: TRBV10-1
j_call: TRBJ2-5
clone_size: few
d_call: .
cdr3_nt: TGCGCCAGCAGGTTAGGTCAAGAGACCCAGTACTTC
cdr3_aa: CASRLGQETQYF

v_call: TRBV6-5
j_call: TRBJ1-1
clone_size: .
d_call: .
cdr3_nt: TGTGCCAGCAGTTTCAGGGCCCCCATGAACACTGAAGCTTTCTTT
cdr3_aa: CASSFRAPMNTEAFF

v_call: TRBV10-3
j_call: TRBJ2-2
clone_size: many
d_call: TRBD1
cdr3_nt: TGTGCCATCAGTGAGTCGCGCGGACAGGGGCCGACCGGGGAGCTGTTTTTT
cdr3_aa: CAISESRGQGPTGELFF

v_call: TRBV6-2/TRBV6-3
j_call: TRBJ2-5
clone_size: few
d_call: TRBD1
cdr3_nt: TGTGCCAGCAGTTACTACAGACAGGGTCGGGAGACCCAGTACTTC
cdr3_aa: CASSYYRQGRETQYF

v_call: TRBV13
j_call: TRBJ2-7
clone_size: .
d_call: TRBD1
cdr3_nt: TGTGCCAGCAGCCGAGACAGGGGGCTCTCCTCCTACGAGCAGTACTTC
cdr3_aa: CASSRDRGLSSYEQYF

v_call: TRBV4-3
j_call: TRBJ2-7
clone_size: many
d_call: .
cdr3_nt: TGCGCCAGCAGCCAGGGACTGATATCCTACGAGCAGTACTTC
cdr3_aa: CASSQGLISYEQYF

v_call: TRBV19
j_call: TRBJ2-1
clone_size: many
d_call: .
cdr3_nt: TGTGCCAGTAGTCCCGCTCCTTGGAATGAGCAGTTCTTC
cdr3_aa: CASSPAPWNEQFF

v_call: TRBV5-1
j_call: TRBJ1-5
clone_size: .
d_call: .
cdr3_nt: TGCGCCAGCAGCTTGGCCGGCAGGACCGATCAGCCCCAGCATTTT
cdr3_aa: CASSLAGRTDQPQHF

v_call: TRBV7-9
j_call: TRBJ2-1
clone_size: many
d_call: TRBD2
cdr3_nt: TGTGCCAGCAGCTTAGGGGTAGCGGGGTACAATGAGCAGTTCTTC
cdr3_aa: CASSLGVAGYNEQFF

v_call: TRBV28
j_call: TRBJ1-2
clone_size: few
d_call: .
cdr3_nt: TGTGCCAGCAGCTCAGAAAGGGTGCAAGATGGCTACACCTTC
cdr3_aa: CASSSERVQDGYTF

v_call: TRBV6-5
j_call: TRBJ2-3
clone_size: many
d_call: .
cdr3_nt: TGTGCCAGCAGTTACTCCCCCCGGCATACGCAGTATTTT
cdr3_aa: CASSYSPRHTQYF

v_call: TRBV20-1
j_call: TRBJ1-2
clone_size: .
d_call: .
cdr3_nt: TGCAGTGCTAGAGACGGTGGCTACACCTTC
cdr3_aa: CSARDGGYTF

v_call: TRBV24-1
j_call: TRBJ2-7
clone_size: many
d_call: .
cdr3_nt: TGTGCCACCAGTTCGCAGGGGCCCGACGAGCAGTACTTC
cdr3_aa: CATSSQGPDEQYF

v_call: TRBV28
j_call: TRBJ2-3
clone_size: many
d_call: .
cdr3_nt: TGTGCCAGCAGTTTTGGGACCACCGGCACAGATACGCAGTATTTT
cdr3_aa: CASSFGTTGTDTQYF

v_call: TRBV15
j_call: TRBJ2-7
clone_size: few
d_call: TRBD1
cdr3_nt: TGTGCCACCAGCGGACGGGGACAGGACGAGCAGTACTTC
cdr3_aa: CATSGRGQDEQYF

v_call: TRBV12-3/TRBV12-4
j_call: TRBJ2-5
clone_size: many
d_call: TRBD2
cdr3_nt: TGTGCCAGCAGTCAACTAGCGGGATCCCGAGAGACCCAGTACTTC
cdr3_aa: CASSQLAGSRETQYF

v_call: TRBV24-1
j_call: TRBJ1-5
clone_size: few
d_call: .
cdr3_nt: TGTGCCACCGGGGAAAATCAGCCCCAGCATTTT
cdr3_aa: CATGENQPQHF

v_call: TRBV7-9
j_call: TRBJ2-2
clone_size: many
d_call: .
cdr3_nt: TGTGCCAGCAGCTTACCACGGGGCGGGGAGCTGTTTTTT
cdr3_aa: CASSLPRGGELFF

v_call: TRBV11-2
j_call: TRBJ2-3
clone_size: many
d_call: TRBD2
cdr3_nt: TGTGCCAGCAGCTTTACTAGCGGGAGCACAGATACGCAGTATTTT
cdr3_aa: CASSFTSGSTDTQYF

v_call: TRBV7-2
j_call: TRBJ1-1
clone_size: many
d_call: .
cdr3_nt: TGTGCCAGCAGCTTAGAGGGGCCCACTGAAGCTTTCTTT
cdr3_aa: CASSLEGPTEAFF

v_call: TRBV27
j_call: TRBJ2-7
clone_size: few
d_call: TRBD1
cdr3_nt: TGTGCCAGCTGGAGGACAGGGATCTACGAGCAGTACTTC
cdr3_aa: CASWRTGIYEQYF

v_call: TRBV6-5
j_call: TRBJ2-3
clone_size: many
d_call: TRBD2
cdr3_nt: TGTGCCAGCAGTTACGCAGTCCTAAGACTAGCCGCCAGCCCAGATACGCAGTATTTT
cdr3_aa: CASSYAVLRLAASPDTQYF

v_call: TRBV4-3
j_call: TRBJ2-7
clone_size: many
d_call: TRBD1
cdr3_nt: TGCGCCAGCAGCCAAAGGACAGGGAGATTCGACGAGCAGTACTTC
cdr3_aa: CASSQRTGRFDEQYF

v_call: TRBV6-1
j_call: TRBJ2-5
clone_size: .
d_call: .
cdr3_nt: TGTGCCAGCACCAGGGGGGACAGAGGGGAGACCCAGTACTTC
cdr3_aa: CASTRGDRGETQYF

v_call: TRBV7-2
j_call: TRBJ1-6
clone_size: .
d_call: .
cdr3_nt: TGTGCCAGCAGCTTAGGGGTTAGGCGGTCACCCCTCCACTTT
cdr3_aa: CASSLGVRRSPLHF

v_call: TRBV11-2
j_call: TRBJ2-3
clone_size: many
d_call: .
cdr3_nt: TGTGCCAGCAGCTGGTATGTCACAGATACGCAGTATTTT
cdr3_aa: CASSWYVTDTQYF

v_call: TRBV27
j_call: TRBJ1-6
clone_size: .
d_call: TRBD1
cdr3_nt: TGTGCCAGCAGTAGACCCGCAGGGGGCGAGTATTCACCCCTCCACTTT
cdr3_aa: CASSRPAGGEYSPLHF

v_call: TRBV9
j_call: TRBJ2-1
clone_size: few
d_call: TRBD1
cdr3_nt: TGTGCCAGCAGCCCAGGACAGGGGGGCGATGAGCAGTTCTTC
cdr3_aa: CASSPGQGGDEQFF

v_call: TRBV4-2
j_call: TRBJ1-2
clone_size: many
d_call: .
cdr3_nt: TGTGCCAGCAGCCAAGAGGACGGCTACACCTTC
cdr3_aa: CASSQEDGYTF

v_call: TRBV28
j_call: TRBJ2-2
clone_size: many
d_call: TRBD1
cdr3_nt: TGTGCCAGCTGGGCAGGGGGAACCGGGGAGCTGTTTTTT
cdr3_aa: CASWAGGTGELFF

v_call: TRBV7-9
j_call: TRBJ1-5
clone_size: .
d_call: .
cdr3_nt: TGTGCCAGCAGCTTAGAGGCCCCGGGGCGAGCTCAGCCCCAGCATTTT
cdr3_aa: CASSLEAPGRAQPQHF

v_call: TRBV7-7
j_call: TRBJ2-5
clone_size: many
d_call: .
cdr3_nt: TGTGCTAGCAGCGAAGACAGGACCCAAGAGACCCAGTACTTC
cdr3_aa: CASSEDRTQETQYF

v_call: TRBV29-1
j_call: TRBJ2-5
clone_size: many
d_call: .
cdr3_nt: TGCAGCGTTGATCAACAGGGGACCCAGTACTTC
cdr3_aa: CSVDQQGTQYF

v_call: TRBV28
j_call: TRBJ1-2
clone_size: few
d_call: TRBD1
cdr3_nt: TGTGCCAGCAGTGGGACAGATCATGGCTACACCTTC
cdr3_aa: CASSGTDHGYTF

v_call: TRBV2
j_call: TRBJ2-7
clone_size: .
d_call: .
cdr3_nt: TGTGCCAGCAGTGAAGGGTACAGTCAATACGAGCAGTACTTC
cdr3_aa: CASSEGYSQYEQYF